This T cell receptor beta chain emerged from a study of blood T cells in healthy people across ages. The use of a sample-barcoded 5' primer and a J-beta primer mix characterized a second PCR of about 7 to 12 cycles. TCRdb ran MiXCR on the 5' RACE reads and lists one entry per CDR3 protein. The table records 850,000 to 950,000 distinct CDR3 sequences, around 28% of them present only once. This clonotype was recorded many times. Sequencing was done on a sample of blood. This sequence was found in a woman older than 75 in good health.

The CDR3 coding sequence is TGTGCCAGCAGCTTAGCCCCCATCCGGGGGCGCGAGCAGTACTTC. Its protein product is CASSLAPIRGREQYF. V gene TRBV7-9 combines with J gene TRBJ2-7; D possibly uses TRBD1 or TRBD2 (6 bases each). The CDR3 contains 15 residues. Looked up from germline, CDR1 is SEHNR and CDR2 is FQNEAQ (reference sequence). V was cut by 0 bases and J by 6 bases, with 15 bases left in between.